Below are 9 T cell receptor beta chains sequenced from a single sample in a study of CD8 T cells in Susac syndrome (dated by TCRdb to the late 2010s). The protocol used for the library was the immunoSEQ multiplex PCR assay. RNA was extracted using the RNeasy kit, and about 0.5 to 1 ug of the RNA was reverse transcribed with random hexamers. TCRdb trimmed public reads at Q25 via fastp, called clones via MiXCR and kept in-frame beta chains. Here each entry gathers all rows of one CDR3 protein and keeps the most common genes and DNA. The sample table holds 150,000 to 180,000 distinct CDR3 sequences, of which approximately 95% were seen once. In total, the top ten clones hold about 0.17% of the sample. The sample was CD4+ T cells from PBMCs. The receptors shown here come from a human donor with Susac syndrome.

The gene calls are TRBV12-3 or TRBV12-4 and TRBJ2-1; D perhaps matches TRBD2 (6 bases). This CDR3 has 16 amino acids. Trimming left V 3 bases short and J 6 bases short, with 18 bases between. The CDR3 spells CASSLGRDLWANEQFF. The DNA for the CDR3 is TGTGCCAGCAGTTTGGGGCGGGACCTTTGGGCCAATGAGCAGTTCTTC.

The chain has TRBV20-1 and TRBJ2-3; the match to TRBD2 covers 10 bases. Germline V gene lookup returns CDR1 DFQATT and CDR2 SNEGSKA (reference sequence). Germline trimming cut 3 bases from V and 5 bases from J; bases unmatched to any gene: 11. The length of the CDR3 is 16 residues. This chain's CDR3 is CSASSTLAGVRDTQYF. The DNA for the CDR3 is TGCAGTGCTAGCTCCACTCTAGCGGGGGTGAGAGATACGCAGTATTTT.

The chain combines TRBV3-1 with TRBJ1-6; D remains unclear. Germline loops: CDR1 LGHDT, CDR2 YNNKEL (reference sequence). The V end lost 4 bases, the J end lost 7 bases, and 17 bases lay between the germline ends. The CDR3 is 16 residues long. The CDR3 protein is CASSPTLWTGNSPLHF. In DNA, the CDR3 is TGTGCCAGCAGCCCGACCCTTTGGACGGGGAATTCACCCCTCCACTTT.

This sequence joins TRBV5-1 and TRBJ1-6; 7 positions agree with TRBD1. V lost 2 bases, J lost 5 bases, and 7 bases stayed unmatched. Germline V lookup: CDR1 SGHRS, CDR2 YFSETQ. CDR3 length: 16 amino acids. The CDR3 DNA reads TGCGCCAGCAGCTTTAGGACAGGACAAAATAATTCACCCCTCCACTTT. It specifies CASSFRTGQNNSPLHF.

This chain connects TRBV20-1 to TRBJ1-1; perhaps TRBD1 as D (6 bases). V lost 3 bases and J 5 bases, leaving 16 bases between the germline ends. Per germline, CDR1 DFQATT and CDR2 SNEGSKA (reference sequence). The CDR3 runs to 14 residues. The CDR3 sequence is CSARSRGVRTEAFF. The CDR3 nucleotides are TGCAGTGCTAGGAGCAGGGGCGTTCGGACTGAAGCTTTCTTT.

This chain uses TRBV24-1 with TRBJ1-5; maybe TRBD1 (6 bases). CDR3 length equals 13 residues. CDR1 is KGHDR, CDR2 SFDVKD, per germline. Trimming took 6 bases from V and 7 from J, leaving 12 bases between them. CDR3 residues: CATSRGGGQPQHF. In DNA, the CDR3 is TGTGCCACCAGTAGAGGGGGAGGGCAGCCCCAGCATTTT.

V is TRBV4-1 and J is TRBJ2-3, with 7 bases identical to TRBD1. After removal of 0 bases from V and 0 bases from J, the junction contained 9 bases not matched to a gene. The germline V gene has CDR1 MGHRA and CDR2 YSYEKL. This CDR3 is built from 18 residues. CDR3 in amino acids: CASSQEKGGQVSTDTQYF. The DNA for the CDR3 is TGCGCCAGCAGCCAAGAAAAAGGAGGACAGGTGAGCACAGATACGCAGTATTTT.

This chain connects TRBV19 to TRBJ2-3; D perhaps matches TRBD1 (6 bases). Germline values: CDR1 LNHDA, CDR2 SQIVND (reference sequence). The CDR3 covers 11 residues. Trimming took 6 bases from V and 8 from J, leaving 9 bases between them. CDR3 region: CASSRGGTQYF. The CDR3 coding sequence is TGTGCCAGTAGCCGAGGGGGTACGCAGTATTTT.

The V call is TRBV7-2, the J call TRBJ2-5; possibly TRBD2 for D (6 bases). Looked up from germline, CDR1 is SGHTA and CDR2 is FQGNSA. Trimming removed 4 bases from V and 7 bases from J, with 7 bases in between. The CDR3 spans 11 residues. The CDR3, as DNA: TGTGCCAGCAGCTACGGGGGGACCCAGTACTTC. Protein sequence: CASSYGGTQYF.